This T cell receptor beta chain stems from a study of blood T cell repertoires in COVID-19. Study as a whole: The United States, Italy and Spain supplied acute and convalescent COVID-19 samples. PBMCs, B-cell-depleted T cells, or T cells were the source of the cDNA or gDNA that made up the material.

Per the original data handling: For nucleated cells, counts were estimated from reference gene primer amplification. Libraries were prepared by immunoSEQ multiplex PCR; TCRdb keeps only in-frame clonotypes and omits some of them. That table furnishes V, J and clone size, whereas the DNA furnished D and trimming. Of some 260,000 clones listed, roughly 88% were seen once; the top ten hold roughly 10%. Germline loops: CDR1 SEHNR, CDR2 FQNEAQ (reference sequence). The V end lost 5 bases, the J end lost 2 bases, and 3 bases lay between the germline ends. There are 11 residues in the CDR3. This clone was seen just once.

The source of this sequence is a woman between 70 and 85 years old with COVID-19, enrolled during active disease. This chain links TRBV7-9 with TRBJ2-5; the D is unclear. The sample comprised peripheral blood. This chain's CDR3 is CASSIQETQYF. CDR3 sequence (DNA): TGTGCCAGCAGCATACAAGAGACCCAGTACTTC.